This TCR beta chain was captured in a study of blood T cell repertoires in COVID-19. Across the whole study: Samples of COVID-19 (acute and convalescent) were obtained from the United States, Italy and Spain. T cells, B-cell-depleted T cells, or PBMCs supplied cDNA or gDNA.

Study members were between about 18 and 95 years old and lived in 20 to 30 US regions. The study assigned cohorts using participant-reported clinical history. Using immunoSEQ multiplex PCR, the repertoire was profiled, and TCRdb retains in-frame clones only, with some absent. Of under 300,000 clones detected, approximately 89% appear once; the ten largest clones hold 2% to 3%. V lost 0 bases and J lost 2; bases outside the gene matches: 4. The CDR3 contains 16 residues. From germline, CDR1 is SGHKS and CDR2 YYEKEE (reference sequence). V and J are TRBV5-5 and TRBJ1-5, with 8 bases identical to TRBD1. This TCR was recovered from a middle-aged woman with acute COVID-19. The sequencing input was PBMCs or T cells enriched from blood (not recorded which). The CDR3 region has the DNA TGTGCCAGCAGCTTGGGGGCAGGGGGCGGCAATCAGCCCCAGCATTTT. Protein sequence: CASSLGAGGGNQPQHF. Full variable domain (outside the CDR3, taken from reference TRBV5-5 and TRBJ1-5): DAGVTQSPTHLIKTRGQQVTLRCSPISGHKSVSWYQQVLGQGPQFIFQYYEKEERGRGNFPDRFSARQFPNYSSELNVNALLLGDSALYLCASSLGAGGGNQPQHFGDGTRLSIL.